These 9 T cell receptor beta chains came from one sample sequenced in a study of monozygotic twins with inflammatory bowel disease. TCRdb re-analyzed the 5' RACE reads; it lists each CDR3 protein once, without DNA. The table lists 400,000 to 500,000 distinct CDR3 sequences. The sequenced sample was blood. All receptors come from a human donor with ulcerative colitis or Crohn's disease, or a healthy co-twin of an affected twin (not recorded which).

This sequence joins TRBV3-1 and TRBJ2-1; the TCRdb D gene call, TRBD1, has no DNA to confirm it. The CDR3 consists of 19 residues. The germline CDR1 and CDR2 sequences are LGHDT and YNNKEL (reference sequence). The chain's CDR3 is CASSHPIKLGPGSYNEQFF.

This chain uses TRBV12-3 or TRBV12-4 with TRBJ2-3; TCRdb calls TRBD2, which cannot be checked without DNA. The CDR3 sequence is 14 residues long. The CDR3 here is CATSLAASTDTQYF.

This sequence joins TRBV15 and TRBJ2-7. The CDR3 covers 14 residues. Germline V gene data show CDR1 as LNHNV and CDR2 as YYDKDF (reference sequence). CDR3 sequence: CATSERPEGHEQYF.

The rearrangement links TRBV9 to TRBJ2-2; checking the TCRdb D call of TRBD1 is not possible without DNA. The CDR3 contains 15 residues. From germline, CDR1 is SGDLS and CDR2 YYNGEE. The CDR3 sequence: CASSPRGGNTGELFF.

The rearrangement links TRBV11-2 to TRBJ2-5. CDR1 is SGHAT, CDR2 FQNNGV, per germline. The CDR3 loop spans 14 amino acids. Here the CDR3 reads CASSLFLTEETQYF.

The rearrangement joins TRBV7-8 to TRBJ2-1. This CDR3 has 14 residues. The germline V gene encodes CDR1 SGHVS and CDR2 FQNEAQ. The chain's CDR3 is CASSSRSTYNEQFF. The full variable domain, rest sourced from reference TRBV7-8 and TRBJ2-1, is GAGVSQSPRYKVAKRGQDVALRCDPISGHVSLFWYQQALGQGPEFLTYFQNEAQLDKSGLPSDRFFAERPEGSVSTLKIQRTQQEDSAVYLCASSSRSTYNEQFFGPGTRLTVL.

The rearrangement links TRBV19 to TRBJ2-1; lacking DNA, the TRBD1 call made by TCRdb goes unchecked. The germline CDR1 and CDR2 sequences are LNHDA and SQIVND (reference sequence). The CDR3 has 14 residues. CDR3 protein: CASSYGDAYNEQFF.

This chain connects TRBV6-5 to TRBJ2-3. The germline gives CDR1 MNHEY, CDR2 SVGAGI. The CDR3 runs to 13 residues. CDR3 protein: CASSWRSTDTQYF.

J is TRBJ2-3 and V is TRBV7-9; TCRdb designates TRBD2, a call that cannot be tested without DNA. CDR3 length equals 16 residues. Germline V gene sequence: CDR1 SEHNR, CDR2 FQNEAQ (reference sequence). CDR3 amino acids: CASTFLERVSTDTQYF.